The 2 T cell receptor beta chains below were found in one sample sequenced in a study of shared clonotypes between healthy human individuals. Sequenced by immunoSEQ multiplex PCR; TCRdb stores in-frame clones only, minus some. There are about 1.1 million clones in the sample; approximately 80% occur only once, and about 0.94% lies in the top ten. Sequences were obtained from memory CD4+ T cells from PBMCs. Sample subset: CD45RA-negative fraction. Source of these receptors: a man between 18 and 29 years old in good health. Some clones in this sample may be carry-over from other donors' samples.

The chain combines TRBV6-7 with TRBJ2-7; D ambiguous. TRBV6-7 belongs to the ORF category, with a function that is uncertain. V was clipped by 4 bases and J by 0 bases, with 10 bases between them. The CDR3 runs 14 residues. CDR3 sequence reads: CASSLKGASYEQYF. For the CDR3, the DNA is TGTGCCAGCAGTTTGAAGGGCGCCTCCTACGAGCAGTACTTC.

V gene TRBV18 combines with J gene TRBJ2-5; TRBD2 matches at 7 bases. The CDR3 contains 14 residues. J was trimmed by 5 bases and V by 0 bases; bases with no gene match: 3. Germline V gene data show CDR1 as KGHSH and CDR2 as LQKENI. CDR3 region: CASSPPTSRETQYF. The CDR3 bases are TGTGCCAGCTCACCACCGACTAGCCGGGAGACCCAGTACTTC.